This record covers a single T cell receptor beta chain. Its specificity is not known. The PCR ran on 60 Vbeta and 13 Jbeta primers. Sequencing was performed with immunoSEQ multiplex PCR; in TCRdb, only in-frame clones are kept and a portion is missing. In total, the table holds fewer than 100,000 clones. This sample is drawn from a study of cytomegalovirus exposure and HLA in healthy donors. The V end was cut by 5 bases, the J end by 0 bases, with 20 bases between. The CDR3 runs to 19 residues. Germline CDR1 SGHVS, CDR2 FNYEAQ. Overall study results and limits: Researchers reportedly found TCR beta sequences accurately predicted most subjects' HLA-A and HLA-B alleles. TCR beta chain V- and J-gene trimming was linked, in a later analysis, to a missense variant in DCLRE1C. In terms of immune exposure information, only CMV serostatus was available. Later, an analysis showed that TCR beta chains associated with HLA were more clonally expanded than others that were equally common.

The chain employs TRBV7-6 and TRBJ2-6, with D possibly TRBD2 on 5 matching bases. Sequencing input: PBMCs. The receptor was derived from a woman aged 55-75 years in good health and CMV-seronegative. The CDR3 loop is CASSPRAAGLSSGANVLTF. The CDR3 DNA follows: TGTGCCAGCAGCCCCCGAGCGGCAGGTTTAAGCTCTGGGGCCAACGTCCTGACTTTC.